Below, 21 T cell receptor beta chains from the same sample are listed, as sequenced in a study of control samples from healthy donors and cancer patients. Profiling relied on immunoSEQ multiplex PCR, and the TCRdb table lists in-frame clones only, not all of them. Counted here are 17,000 or so clones, around 84% occurring once; the ten biggest clones make up about 9.9%. The sequencing sample was made of PBMCs. The receptors originated from a woman between 65 and 79 years old with colorectal cancer.

In its sample, this clone was seen once. The rearrangement uses TRBV29-1 and TRBJ1-2; 8 positions agree with TRBD1. The ends lost 3 bases at V and 7 bases at J; junction bases unmatched: 7. The CDR3 contains 13 residues. From germline, CDR1 is SQVTM and CDR2 ANQGSEA. The CDR3 loop is CSVDFQGASGYTF. The CDR3 DNA reads as TGCAGCGTTGACTTTCAGGGGGCTAGTGGCTACACCTTC.

The J gene is TRBJ2-7, the V gene TRBV10-3, with D possibly called TRBD1 or TRBD2 (5 bases each). The CDR3 loop spans 15 amino acids. The V gene's germline CDR1 is ENHRY and CDR2 SYGVKD. The ends were cut back, 0 bases at V and 5 bases at J, with 14 bases in the middle. The CDR3 loop reads CAISESKGTLNEQYF. The CDR3, as DNA: TGTGCCATCAGTGAGTCAAAGGGGACGCTGAACGAGCAGTACTTC.

J is TRBJ2-5 and V is TRBV5-5, with 14 bases fitting TRBD2. The junction had 5 bases not matched to a gene; V was cut back by 5 bases and J by 2 bases. Per the germline V gene, CDR1 is SGHKS and CDR2 is YYEKEE (reference sequence). The CDR3 consists of 16 residues. The CDR3 bases are TGTGCCAGCAGGCCTCGACTAGCGGGGGGGCAAGAGACCCAGTACTTC. Its translation: CASRPRLAGGQETQYF.

The chain combines TRBV10-3 with TRBJ2-7, with D maybe TRBD2 (5 bases). The length of the CDR3 is 13 residues. Germline V gives CDR1 ENHRY, CDR2 SYGVKD. V dropped 10 bases and J dropped 4 bases, with 17 bases sitting between them. The chain's CDR3 is CATAGRQAYEQYF. CDR3 DNA sequence: TGTGCCACGGCGGGCAGGCAGGCTTACGAGCAGTACTTC.

The chain uses TRBV5-1 and TRBJ2-2, with 7 bases identical to TRBD1. V was pared by 6 bases and J by 4 bases, with 3 bases of the junction left unmatched. Germline values: CDR1 SGHRS, CDR2 YFSETQ. The CDR3 is made up of 13 amino acids. The chain's CDR3 is CASKQGTTGELFF. DNA for the CDR3: TGCGCCAGCAAACAGGGGACCACCGGGGAGCTGTTTTTT.

The V gene is TRBV6-6, the J gene TRBJ2-7; D might be TRBD1 (5 bases). CDR3 length: 15 amino acids. Trimming pared 5 bases from V and 2 bases from J, leaving 16 bases between. The germline CDR1 and CDR2 sequences are MNHNY and SVGAGI (reference sequence). CDR3 sequence reads: CASSTATGATYEQYF. The CDR3 DNA is TGTGCCAGCAGTACCGCCACAGGAGCCACCTACGAGCAGTACTTC.

The CDR3 here is CASSVQDKHSYEQYF. The CDR3 nucleotides are TGTGCCAGCAGCGTCCAGGACAAACACTCCTACGAGCAGTACTTC. This chain links TRBV9 with TRBJ2-7; TRBD1 is a possible D gene (5 bases). CDR1 and CDR2 from the germline V gene are SGDLS and YYNGEE. The CDR3 length is 15 residues. Trimming removed 2 bases from V and 0 bases from J, with 12 bases in between.

The CDR3 DNA follows: TGTGCCAGCAGCCCCCGGGGGTCGGAAGGAACTGAAGCTTTCTTT. Amino acid sequence: CASSPRGSEGTEAFF. The chain couples TRBV9 to TRBJ1-1; TRBD1 is a possible D gene (5 bases). Trimming removed 4 bases from V and 5 bases from J, with 18 bases in between. The CDR3 totals 15 residues. The germline V gene has CDR1 SGDLS and CDR2 YYNGEE.

The chain combines TRBV19 with TRBJ2-3, with D unresolved. V lost 6 bases, J lost 6 bases, and 16 bases lay in between. This CDR3 has 14 residues. Per the germline V gene, CDR1 is LNHDA and CDR2 is SQIVND (reference sequence). The CDR3 nucleotides read TGTGCCAGTAGGAAAGGAGACCTCGGGGATACGCAGTATTTT. It translates to CASRKGDLGDTQYF.

The V and J genes are TRBV6-2 or TRBV6-3 and TRBJ2-7, with TRBD2 matching over 11 bases. The length of the CDR3 is 14 residues. Germline V gene lookup returns CDR1 MNHEY and CDR2 SVGEGT. The J segment lost 5 bases and the V segment lost 4 bases, leaving 4 bases of the junction unmatched. The CDR3 bases are TGTGCCAGCAGTTTGACTAGCGGGATACACGAGCAGTACTTC. Its protein is CASSLTSGIHEQYF.

This clone was counted once. The V and J genes are TRBV12-5 and TRBJ2-3, with 10 bases identical to TRBD2. Germline lookup yields CDR1 LGHNT and CDR2 FRNRAP. The CDR3 covers 16 residues. Trimming removed 5 bases from V and 1 base from J; junction bases left unmatched: 6. The CDR3 bases are TGTGCTAGTGGTAGCGGGAGGGCCCTCGGCACAGATACGCAGTATTTT. Translating it yields CASGSGRALGTDTQYF.

The chain carries TRBV12-3 or TRBV12-4 and TRBJ1-5; TRBD1 aligns across 8 bases. The CDR3 has 13 amino acids. V lost 6 bases, J lost 9 bases, and 7 bases stayed unmatched. The CDR3 coding sequence is TGTGCCAGCAGAGAGACAGGGGAGACGCCCCAGCATTTT. Translating it yields CASRETGETPQHF.

The chain links TRBV21-1 to TRBJ2-4; the tabulated D call, TRBD2, remains unverified against the DNA. TRBV21-1 has pseudogene status. The CDR3 length is 20 residues. CDR3 sequence reads: CASSNLGLAGSPLAKNIQYF. For the CDR3, the DNA is TGTGCCAGCAGCAACCTCGGGTTGGCGGGATCCCCGCTAGCCAAAAACATTCAGTACTTC.

The chain employs TRBV5-1 and TRBJ2-4; D unclear. Germline values: CDR1 SGHRS, CDR2 YFSETQ. The V end was cut by 0 bases, the J end by 1 base, with 5 bases between. The CDR3 has 14 residues. CDR3: CASSLEPAKNIQYF. The CDR3 nucleotides are TGCGCCAGCAGCTTGGAGCCGGCCAAAAACATTCAGTACTTC.

V is TRBV5-4 and J is TRBJ2-4; D remains ambiguous. In germline, CDR1 is SGHNT, CDR2 YYREEE (reference sequence). This CDR3 spans 13 amino acids. V was shortened by 4 bases and J by 0 bases, with 5 bases between the two germline ends. The CDR3 protein is CASSGEAKNIQYF. The DNA of the CDR3 is TGTGCCAGCAGCGGTGAAGCCAAAAACATTCAGTACTTC.

This clone was seen a few times. The chain has TRBV30 and TRBJ2-3, with a tentative D call TRBD2 (5 bases). Germline-derived CDR1 and CDR2 are GTSNPN and SVGIG (reference sequence). With 0 bases removed from V and 5 bases from J, the gap between germline ends came to 15 bases. This CDR3 region has 15 residues. The CDR3 bases are TGTGCCTGGAGTGTAAGGGTCCTGAGGGAAGATACGCAGTATTTT. This sequence encodes CAWSVRVLREDTQYF.

The rearrangement joins TRBV7-9 to TRBJ2-5, with D perhaps matching TRBD1 (5 bases). Trimming stripped 3 bases from V and 5 bases from J, with 13 bases between. Germline CDR1 SEHNR, CDR2 FQNEAQ (reference sequence). This CDR3 is 14 amino acids long. Here the CDR3 DNA reads TGTGCCAGCAGCTTTGCCATTGGGGCGGAGACCCAGTACTTC. Encoded protein: CASSFAIGAETQYF.

V is TRBV7-2 and J is TRBJ2-2; D ambiguous. The CDR3 length is 14 residues. Germline CDR1 SGHTA, CDR2 FQGNSA. Trimming removed 2 bases from V and 8 bases from J, with 12 bases in between. The CDR3 spells CASSLRPARGELFF. The DNA of the CDR3 is TGTGCCAGCAGCTTAAGGCCCGCGAGGGGGGAGCTGTTTTTT. The whole variable domain, filled in from reference TRBV7-2 and TRBJ2-2, reads GAGVSQSPSNKVTEKGKDVELRCDPISGHTALYWYRQSLGQGLEFLIYFQGNSAPDKSGLPSDRFSAERTGGSVSTLTIQRTQQEDSAVYLCASSLRPARGELFFGEGSRLTVL.

This clone has only one observation. The chain joins TRBV6-2 or TRBV6-3 to TRBJ2-1, with TRBD2 matching 15 bases. The CDR3 totals 16 residues. Losses at the gene ends were 5 bases for V and 9 bases for J; bases not matched to a gene: 8. In germline, CDR1 is MNHEY, CDR2 SVGEGT. The CDR3 is CASSRGLAGGLAEQFF. CDR3 nucleotide sequence: TGTGCCAGCAGTCGCGGACTAGCGGGGGGGCTTGCTGAGCAGTTCTTC.

The CDR3 sequence is CASRLAAGLEQYF. The CDR3 DNA is TGTGCCAGCAGACTGGCGGCGGGGCTAGAGCAGTACTTC. The rearrangement links TRBV11-2 to TRBJ2-7, with D possibly TRBD2 on 6 matching bases. CDR1 SGHAT and CDR2 FQNNGV come from the germline V gene. V was cut by 6 bases and J by 7 bases, with 16 bases left in between. The CDR3 has 13 residues.

The rearrangement links TRBV6-2 or TRBV6-3 to TRBJ2-3; 8 bases match TRBD1. The ends lost 6 bases at V and 4 bases at J; junction bases unmatched: 9. The CDR3 extends over 15 amino acids. Germline V lookup: CDR1 MNHEY, CDR2 SVGEGT. CDR3 bases: TGTGCCAGCAGCCCCGGCAGGGGGCGCCCAGATACGCAGTATTTT. Protein sequence: CASSPGRGRPDTQYF.